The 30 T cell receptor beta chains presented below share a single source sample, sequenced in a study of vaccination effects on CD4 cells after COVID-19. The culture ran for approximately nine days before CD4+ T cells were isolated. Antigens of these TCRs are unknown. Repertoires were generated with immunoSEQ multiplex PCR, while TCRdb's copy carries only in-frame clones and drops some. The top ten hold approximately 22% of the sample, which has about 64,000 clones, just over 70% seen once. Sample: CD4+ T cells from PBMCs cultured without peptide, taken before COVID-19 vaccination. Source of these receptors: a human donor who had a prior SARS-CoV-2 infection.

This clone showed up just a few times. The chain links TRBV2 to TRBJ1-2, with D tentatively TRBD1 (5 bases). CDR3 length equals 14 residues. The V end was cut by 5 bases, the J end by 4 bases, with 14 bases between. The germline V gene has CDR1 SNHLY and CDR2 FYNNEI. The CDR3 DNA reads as TGTGCCAGCAGTATCTACGGGACGGCCTATGGCTACACCTTC. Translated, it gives CASSIYGTAYGYTF.

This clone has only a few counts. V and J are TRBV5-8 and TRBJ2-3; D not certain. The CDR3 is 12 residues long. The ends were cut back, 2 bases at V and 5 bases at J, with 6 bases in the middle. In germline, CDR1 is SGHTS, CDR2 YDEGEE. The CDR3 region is CASSFSRDTQYF. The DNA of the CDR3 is TGTGCCAGCAGCTTTTCCCGAGATACGCAGTATTTT.

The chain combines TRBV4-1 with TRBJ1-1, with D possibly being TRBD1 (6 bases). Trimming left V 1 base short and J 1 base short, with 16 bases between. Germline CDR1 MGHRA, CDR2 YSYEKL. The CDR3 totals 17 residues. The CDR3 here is CASSQVGGAVWNTEAFF. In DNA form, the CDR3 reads TGCGCCAGCAGCCAAGTCGGGGGGGCGGTTTGGAACACTGAAGCTTTCTTT.

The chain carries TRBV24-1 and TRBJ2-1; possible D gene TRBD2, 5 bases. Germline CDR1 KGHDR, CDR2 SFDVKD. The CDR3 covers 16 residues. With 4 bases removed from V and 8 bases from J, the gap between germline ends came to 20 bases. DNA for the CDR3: TGTGCCACCAGTGACTCAGGAGGCGGAGAGGTCGATGAGCAGTTCTTC. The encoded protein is CATSDSGGGEVDEQFF.

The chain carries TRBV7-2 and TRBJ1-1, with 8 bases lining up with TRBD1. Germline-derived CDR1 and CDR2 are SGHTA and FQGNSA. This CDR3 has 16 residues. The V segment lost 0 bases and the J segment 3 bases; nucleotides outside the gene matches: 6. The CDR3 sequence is CASSLADSGGYTEAFF. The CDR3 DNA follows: TGTGCCAGCAGCTTAGCCGACTCAGGGGGCTACACTGAAGCTTTCTTT.

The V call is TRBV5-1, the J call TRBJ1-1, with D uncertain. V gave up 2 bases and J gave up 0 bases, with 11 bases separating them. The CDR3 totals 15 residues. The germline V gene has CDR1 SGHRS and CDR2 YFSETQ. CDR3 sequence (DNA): TGCGCCAGCAGCTTATTTGGAGTGATGAACACTGAAGCTTTCTTT. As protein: CASSLFGVMNTEAFF.

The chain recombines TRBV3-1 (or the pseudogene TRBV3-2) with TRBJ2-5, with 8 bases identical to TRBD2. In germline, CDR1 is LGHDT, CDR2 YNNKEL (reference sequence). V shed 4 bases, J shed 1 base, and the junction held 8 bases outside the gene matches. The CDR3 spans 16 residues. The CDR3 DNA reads TGTGCCAGCAGCCCCCACCTCACTAGCGGCCAAGAGACCCAGTACTTC. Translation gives CASSPHLTSGQETQYF.

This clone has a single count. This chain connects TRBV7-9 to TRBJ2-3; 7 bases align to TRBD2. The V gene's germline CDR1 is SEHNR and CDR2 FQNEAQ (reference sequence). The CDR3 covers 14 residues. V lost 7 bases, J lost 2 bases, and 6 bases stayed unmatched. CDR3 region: CASTAAGDTDTQYF. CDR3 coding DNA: TGTGCCAGCACCGCCGCGGGAGACACAGATACGCAGTATTTT.

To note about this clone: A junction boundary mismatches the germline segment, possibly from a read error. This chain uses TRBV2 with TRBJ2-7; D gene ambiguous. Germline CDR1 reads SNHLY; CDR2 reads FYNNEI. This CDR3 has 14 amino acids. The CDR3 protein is CASSGSWGRYEQYF. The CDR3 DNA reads TGTGCTAGCAGTGGTTCTTGGGGAAGATACGAGCAGTACTTC.

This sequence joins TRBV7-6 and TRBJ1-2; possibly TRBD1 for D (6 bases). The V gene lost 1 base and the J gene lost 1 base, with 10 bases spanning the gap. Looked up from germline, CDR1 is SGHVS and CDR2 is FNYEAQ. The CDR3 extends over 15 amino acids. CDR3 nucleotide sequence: TGTGCCAGCAGCTTAGGGGCACAGGGTAACTATGGCTACACCTTC. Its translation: CASSLGAQGNYGYTF. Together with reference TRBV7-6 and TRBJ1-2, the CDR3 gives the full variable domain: GAGVSQSPRYKVTKRGQDVALRCDPISGHVSLYWYRQALGQGPEFLTYFNYEAQQDKSGLPNDRFSAERPEGSISTLTIQRTEQRDSAMYRCASSLGAQGNYGYTFGSGTRLTVV.

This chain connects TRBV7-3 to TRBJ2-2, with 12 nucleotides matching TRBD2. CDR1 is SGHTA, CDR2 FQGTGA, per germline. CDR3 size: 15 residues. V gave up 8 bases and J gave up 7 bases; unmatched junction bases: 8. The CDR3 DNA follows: TGTGCCAGCCAGCAGACTAGCGGGAGTGGCGGGGAGCTGTTTTTT. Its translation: CASQQTSGSGGELFF. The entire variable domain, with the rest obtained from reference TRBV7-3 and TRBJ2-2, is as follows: GAGVSQTPSNKVTEKGKYVELRCDPISGHTALYWYRQSLGQGPEFLIYFQGTGAADDSGLPNDRFFAVRPEGSVSTLKIQRTERGDSAVYLCASQQTSGSGGELFFGEGSRLTVL.

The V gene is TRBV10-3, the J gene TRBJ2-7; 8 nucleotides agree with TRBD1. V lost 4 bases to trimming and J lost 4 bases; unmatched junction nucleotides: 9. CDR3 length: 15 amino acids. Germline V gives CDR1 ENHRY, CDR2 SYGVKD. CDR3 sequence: CAISARQGAPYEQYF. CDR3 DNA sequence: TGTGCCATCAGTGCTCGGCAGGGGGCGCCTTACGAGCAGTACTTC.

The CDR3, as DNA: TGTGCCAGCAGCGCCAGACTTGTAAGGACCCAAGAGACCCAGTACTTC. Protein: CASSARLVRTQETQYF. The gene calls are TRBV11-2 and TRBJ2-5; D ambiguous. This CDR3 has 16 residues. V lost 5 bases and J lost 1, with 17 bases in between. Looked up from germline, CDR1 is SGHAT and CDR2 is FQNNGV.

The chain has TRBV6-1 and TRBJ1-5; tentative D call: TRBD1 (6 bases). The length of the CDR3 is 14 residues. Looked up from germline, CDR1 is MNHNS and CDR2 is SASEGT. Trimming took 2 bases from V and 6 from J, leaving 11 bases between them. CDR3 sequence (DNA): TGTGCCAGCAGTGAACGGGGGGCGATTCAGCCCCAGCATTTT. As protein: CASSERGAIQPQHF.

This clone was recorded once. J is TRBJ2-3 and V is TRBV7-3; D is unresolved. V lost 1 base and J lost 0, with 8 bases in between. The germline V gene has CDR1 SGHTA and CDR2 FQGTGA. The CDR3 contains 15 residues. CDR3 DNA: TGTGCCAGCAGCTTAAGCCCCTCAAGCACAGATACGCAGTATTTT. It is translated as CASSLSPSSTDTQYF.

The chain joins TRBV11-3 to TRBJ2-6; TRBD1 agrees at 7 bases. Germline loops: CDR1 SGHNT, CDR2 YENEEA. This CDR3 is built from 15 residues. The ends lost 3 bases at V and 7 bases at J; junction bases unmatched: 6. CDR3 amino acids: CASSFGTDLANVLTF. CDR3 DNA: TGTGCCAGCAGCTTCGGGACAGACCTTGCCAACGTCCTGACTTTC.

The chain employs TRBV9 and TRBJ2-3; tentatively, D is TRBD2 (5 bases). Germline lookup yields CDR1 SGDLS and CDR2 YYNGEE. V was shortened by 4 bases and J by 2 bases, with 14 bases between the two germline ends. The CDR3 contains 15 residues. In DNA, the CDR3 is TGTGCCAGCAGCCCCCGTCGAGCGGCCACAGATACGCAGTATTTT. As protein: CASSPRRAATDTQYF. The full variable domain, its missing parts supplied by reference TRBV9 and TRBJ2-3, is DSGVTQTPKHLITATGQRVTLRCSPRSGDLSVYWYQQSLDQGLQFLIQYYNGEERAKGNILERFSAQQFPDLHSELNLSSLELGDSALYFCASSPRRAATDTQYFGPGTRLTVL.

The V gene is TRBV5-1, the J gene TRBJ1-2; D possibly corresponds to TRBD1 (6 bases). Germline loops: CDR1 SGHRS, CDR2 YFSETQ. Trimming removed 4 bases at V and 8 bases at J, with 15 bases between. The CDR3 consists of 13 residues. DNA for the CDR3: TGCGCCAGCAGCCCCGATAGTGGGGGCGGCTACACCTTC. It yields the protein CASSPDSGGGYTF.

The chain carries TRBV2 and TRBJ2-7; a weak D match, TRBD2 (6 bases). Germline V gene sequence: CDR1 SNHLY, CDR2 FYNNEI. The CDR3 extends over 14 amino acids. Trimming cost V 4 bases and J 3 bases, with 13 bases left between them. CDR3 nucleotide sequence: TGTGCCAGCAGTGCCGGGACTTATAACTACGAGCAGTACTTC. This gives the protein CASSAGTYNYEQYF.

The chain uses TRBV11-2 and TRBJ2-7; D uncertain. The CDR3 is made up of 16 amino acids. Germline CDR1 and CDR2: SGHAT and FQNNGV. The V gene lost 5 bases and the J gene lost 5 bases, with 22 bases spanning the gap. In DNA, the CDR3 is TGTGCCAGCAGCCTTCGCCCCCGGACGACGTTTGACGAGCAGTACTTC. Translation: CASSLRPRTTFDEQYF.

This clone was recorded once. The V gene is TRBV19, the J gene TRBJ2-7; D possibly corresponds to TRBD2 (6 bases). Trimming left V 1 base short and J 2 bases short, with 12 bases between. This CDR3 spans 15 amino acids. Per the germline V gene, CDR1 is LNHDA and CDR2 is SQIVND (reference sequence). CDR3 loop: CASSIGGTATYEQYF. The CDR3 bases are TGTGCCAGTAGTATAGGCGGGACGGCCACCTACGAGCAGTACTTC. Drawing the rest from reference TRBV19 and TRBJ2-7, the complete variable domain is DGGITQSPKYLFRKEGQNVTLSCEQNLNHDAMYWYRQDPGQGLRLIYYSQIVNDFQKGDIAEGYSVSREKKESFPLTVTSAQKNPTAFYLCASSIGGTATYEQYFGPGTRLTVT.

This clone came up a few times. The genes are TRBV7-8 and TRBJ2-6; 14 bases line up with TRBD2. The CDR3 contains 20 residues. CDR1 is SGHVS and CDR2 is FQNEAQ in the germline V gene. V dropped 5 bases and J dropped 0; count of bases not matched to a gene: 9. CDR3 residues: CASSGRLGLAGDSGANVLTF. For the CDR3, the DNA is TGTGCCAGCAGCGGACGACTGGGACTAGCGGGAGACTCTGGGGCCAACGTCCTGACTTTC.

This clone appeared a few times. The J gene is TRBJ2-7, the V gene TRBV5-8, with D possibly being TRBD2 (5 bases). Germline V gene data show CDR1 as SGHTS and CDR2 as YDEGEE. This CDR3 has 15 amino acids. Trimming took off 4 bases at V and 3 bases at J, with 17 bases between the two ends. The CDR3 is CASSPRGTAFYEQYF. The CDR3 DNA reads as TGTGCCAGCAGCCCCCGGGGAACAGCCTTCTACGAGCAGTACTTC.

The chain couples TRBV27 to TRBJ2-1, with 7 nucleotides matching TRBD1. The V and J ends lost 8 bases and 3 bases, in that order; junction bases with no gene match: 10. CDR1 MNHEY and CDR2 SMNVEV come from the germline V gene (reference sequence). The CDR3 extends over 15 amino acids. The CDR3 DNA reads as TGTGCCAGCGGCGATCCGGGACAGTACTACAATGAGCAGTTCTTC. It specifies CASGDPGQYYNEQFF.

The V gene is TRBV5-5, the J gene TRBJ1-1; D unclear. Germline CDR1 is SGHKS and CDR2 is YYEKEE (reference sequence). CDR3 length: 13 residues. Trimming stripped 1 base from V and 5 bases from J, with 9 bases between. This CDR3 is CASSLIGWTEAFF. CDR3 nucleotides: TGTGCCAGCAGCTTGATTGGATGGACTGAAGCTTTCTTT.

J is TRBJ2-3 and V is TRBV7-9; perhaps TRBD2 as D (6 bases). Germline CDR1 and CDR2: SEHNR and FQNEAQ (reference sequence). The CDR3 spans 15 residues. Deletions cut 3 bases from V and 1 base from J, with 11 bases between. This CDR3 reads CASSLGLPGTDTQYF. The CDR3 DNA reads TGTGCCAGCAGCTTGGGACTTCCCGGCACAGATACGCAGTATTTT.

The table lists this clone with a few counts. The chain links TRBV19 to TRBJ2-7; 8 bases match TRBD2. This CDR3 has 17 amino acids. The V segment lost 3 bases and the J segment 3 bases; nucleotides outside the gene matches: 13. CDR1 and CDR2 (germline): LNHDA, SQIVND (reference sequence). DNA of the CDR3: TGTGCCAGTAGTATTCAAGGGAGGACTAGCTCGGTCTACGAGCAGTACTTC. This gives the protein CASSIQGRTSSVYEQYF. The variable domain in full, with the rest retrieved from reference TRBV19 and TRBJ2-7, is DGGITQSPKYLFRKEGQNVTLSCEQNLNHDAMYWYRQDPGQGLRLIYYSQIVNDFQKGDIAEGYSVSREKKESFPLTVTSAQKNPTAFYLCASSIQGRTSSVYEQYFGPGTRLTVT.

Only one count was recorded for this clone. The CDR3 DNA reads TGTGCCAGCAGCCAAGATCTGGCGGCCTACGAGCAGTACTTC. Encoded protein: CASSQDLAAYEQYF. The chain combines TRBV4-2 with TRBJ2-7; D ambiguous. Germline values: CDR1 LGHNA, CDR2 YNFKEQ. The CDR3 totals 14 residues. Between the trimmed V and J ends, which lost 0 bases and 2 bases, there was a span of 8 bases.

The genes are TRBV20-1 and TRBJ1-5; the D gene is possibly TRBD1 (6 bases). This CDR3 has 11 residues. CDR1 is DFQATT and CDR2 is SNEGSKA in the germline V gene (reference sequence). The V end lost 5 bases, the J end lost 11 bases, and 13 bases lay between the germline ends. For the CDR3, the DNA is TGCAGTGCTGTGGGGGAGGGGGCCCAGCATTTT. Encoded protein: CSAVGEGAQHF.

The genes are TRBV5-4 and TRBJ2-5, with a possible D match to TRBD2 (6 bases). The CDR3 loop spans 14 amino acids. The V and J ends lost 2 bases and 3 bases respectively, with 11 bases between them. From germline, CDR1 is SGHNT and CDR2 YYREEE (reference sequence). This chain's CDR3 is CASSFPGTEETQYF. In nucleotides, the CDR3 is TGTGCCAGCAGCTTCCCCGGGACTGAAGAGACCCAGTACTTC.